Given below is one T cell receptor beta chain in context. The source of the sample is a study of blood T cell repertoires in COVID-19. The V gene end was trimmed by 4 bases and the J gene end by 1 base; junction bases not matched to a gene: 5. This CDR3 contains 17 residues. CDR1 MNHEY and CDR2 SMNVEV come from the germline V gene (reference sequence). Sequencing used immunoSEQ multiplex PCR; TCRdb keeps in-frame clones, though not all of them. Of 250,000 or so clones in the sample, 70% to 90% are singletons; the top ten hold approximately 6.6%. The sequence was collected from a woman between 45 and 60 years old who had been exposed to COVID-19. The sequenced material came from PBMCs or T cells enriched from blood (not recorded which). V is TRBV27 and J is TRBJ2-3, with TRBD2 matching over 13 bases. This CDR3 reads CASSSQGLAGGTDTQYF. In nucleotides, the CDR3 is TGTGCCAGCAGTTCCCAAGGACTAGCGGGGGGCACAGATACGCAGTATTTT.